What follows are 25 T cell receptor beta chains derived from one specimen sequenced in a study of cytomegalovirus exposure and HLA in healthy donors. 13 Jbeta primers and 60 Vbeta primers were used for the PCR. Using immunoSEQ multiplex PCR, the repertoire was profiled, and TCRdb retains in-frame clones only, with some absent. In the table there are about 98,000 clones, over 80% of which are singletons. The sample taken for sequencing was PBMCs. The receptor set was obtained from a middle-aged man in good health and CMV-seronegative.

This chain joins TRBV6-1 and TRBJ1-3, with a possible D match to TRBD1 (5 bases). This CDR3 has 17 residues. Germline CDR1 MNHNS, CDR2 SASEGT. V lost 0 bases, J lost 4 bases, and 16 bases lay in between. CDR3 nucleotide sequence: TGTGCCAGCAGTGAAGCCTTGCCAGGGTCGGACGGAAACACCATATATTTT. Amino acids: CASSEALPGSDGNTIYF.

CDR3 in amino acids: CAWSVLVDSTGYTF. The CDR3, as DNA: TGTGCCTGGAGTGTACTTGTCGACAGCACGGGCTACACCTTC. The chain uses TRBV30 and TRBJ1-2; the D gene is possibly TRBD1 (5 bases). The ends were cut back, 0 bases at V and 8 bases at J, with 16 bases in the middle. Per the germline V gene, CDR1 is GTSNPN and CDR2 is SVGIG (reference sequence). The CDR3 is 14 residues long.

J is TRBJ1-3 and V is TRBV2; D ambiguous. The CDR3 is made up of 12 amino acids. Germline assignment: CDR1 SNHLY and CDR2 FYNNEI. V lost 2 bases and J 4 bases, leaving 3 bases between the germline ends. The CDR3 is CASSEPGNTIYF. In DNA, the CDR3 is TGTGCCAGCAGTGAACCAGGAAACACCATATATTTT.

The V call is TRBV4-1, the J call TRBJ2-7; D possibly corresponds to TRBD2 (5 bases). Germline V CDR1 and CDR2: MGHRA, YSYEKL. CDR3 length equals 13 residues. Trimming stripped 6 bases from V and 6 bases from J, with 15 bases between. The CDR3 sequence: CASSRFSGSEQYF. CDR3 sequence (DNA): TGCGCCAGCAGTCGGTTTTCGGGGAGCGAGCAGTACTTC.

This sequence joins TRBV5-1 and TRBJ1-2, with 8 bases fitting TRBD1. The CDR3 loop spans 17 amino acids. The V and J ends lost 4 bases and 1 base, in that order; junction bases with no gene match: 12. The germline CDR1 and CDR2 sequences are SGHRS and YFSETQ. The CDR3 DNA reads TGCGCCAGCAGCATAGCCCCAGGGGGCGGCCTTAACTATGGCTACACCTTC. Translated: CASSIAPGGGLNYGYTF.

V and J are TRBV28 and TRBJ1-4; D might be TRBD1 (5 bases). Trimming took 2 bases from V and 3 from J, leaving 13 bases between them. CDR1 and CDR2 from the germline V gene are MDHEN and SYDVKM. The CDR3 has 16 amino acids. The CDR3 sequence is CASSLGALEANEKLFF. CDR3 nucleotides: TGTGCCAGCAGTTTAGGGGCCTTGGAAGCTAATGAAAAACTGTTTTTT.

The genes are TRBV10-3 and TRBJ1-6, with unresolved D. Trimming took off 0 bases at V and 9 bases at J, with 12 bases between the two ends. The CDR3 spans 15 residues. Germline V CDR1 and CDR2: ENHRY, SYGVKD. CDR3 sequence: CAISESGSPGSPLHF. The CDR3 coding sequence is TGTGCCATCAGTGAGTCGGGTAGTCCGGGTTCACCCCTCCACTTT.

J is TRBJ2-1 and V is TRBV19; TRBD2 aligns across 12 bases. V trimming: 11 bases; J trimming: 1 base; junction bases outside the gene matches: 9. CDR3 length: 16 residues. Germline V gene sequence: CDR1 LNHDA, CDR2 SQIVND (reference sequence). The CDR3 here is CAAQPSGGASYNEQFF. CDR3 coding DNA: TGTGCCGCCCAGCCTAGCGGGGGGGCTTCCTACAATGAGCAGTTCTTC.

V is TRBV7-9 and J is TRBJ1-2; 8 nucleotides match TRBD1. The CDR3 is 16 residues long. Unmatched junction bases numbered 10, after V lost 4 bases and J lost 3 bases. Germline values: CDR1 SEHNR, CDR2 FQNEAQ (reference sequence). DNA of the CDR3: TGTGCCAGCAGCTCCACGGACAGGGATGGGTACTATGGCTACACCTTC. As protein: CASSSTDRDGYYGYTF.

The genes are TRBV7-9 and TRBJ2-7, with TRBD2 identical over 11 bases. Germline lookup yields CDR1 SEHNR and CDR2 FQNEAQ (reference sequence). The CDR3 has 16 residues. V was clipped by 3 bases and J by 3 bases; unmatched bases: 7. Here the CDR3 DNA reads TGTGCCAGCAGCTTGGCTAGCGGGGGGAACTTCTACGAGCAGTACTTC. Amino acid sequence: CASSLASGGNFYEQYF.

The chain carries TRBV5-1 and TRBJ2-7; TRBD2 agrees at 7 bases. The CDR3 length is 16 residues. Germline-derived CDR1 and CDR2 are SGHRS and YFSETQ. This CDR3 reads CPNEPPAAGPSYEQYF. The CDR3 DNA reads as TGCCCCAATGAACCCCCGGCAGCGGGACCTTCCTACGAGCAGTACTTC.

The CDR3: CSVIAGGYYEQYF. The CDR3 nucleotides read TGCAGCGTGATAGCGGGGGGTTACTACGAGCAGTACTTC. The genes are TRBV29-1 and TRBJ2-7; 10 bases are shared with TRBD2. The CDR3 has 13 residues. V gave up 6 bases and J gave up 3 bases; unmatched junction bases: 5. In germline, CDR1 is SQVTM, CDR2 ANQGSEA.

The chain combines TRBV6-5 with TRBJ1-1; D not certain. V lost 4 bases to trimming and J lost 1 base, with 10 bases between them. In germline, CDR1 is MNHEY, CDR2 SVGAGI. The CDR3 loop spans 14 amino acids. The CDR3 region has the DNA TGTGCCAGCAGTTCGGGGATATCGAACACTGAAGCTTTCTTT. Amino acids: CASSSGISNTEAFF.

The rearrangement links TRBV11-3 to TRBJ1-1; no firm D call. Per germline, CDR1 SGHNT and CDR2 YENEEA. This CDR3 contains 13 residues. Trimming shortened V by 5 bases and J by 0 bases, and 7 bases separated the two germline ends. CDR3 protein: CASSQEMNTEAFF. In DNA form, the CDR3 reads TGTGCCAGCAGCCAGGAAATGAACACTGAAGCTTTCTTT.

This rearrangement joins TRBV6-5 to TRBJ2-5, with 7 bases lining up with TRBD2. The better agreement between TRBJ2-7 and the DNA end casts doubt on the J call. The CDR3 spans 14 residues. CDR1 MNHEY and CDR2 SVGAGI come from the germline V gene. CDR3 in amino acids: CASTEERGAYEQYF. The CDR3 DNA sequence: TGTGCCAGCACCGAAGAGCGGGGAGCCTACGAGCAGTACTTC.

J is TRBJ1-5 and V is TRBV9; 8 nucleotides line up with TRBD1. The CDR3 sequence is 14 residues long. Trimming cost V 3 bases and J 2 bases; bases outside gene matches: 1. Germline lookup yields CDR1 SGDLS and CDR2 YYNGEE. The CDR3, as DNA: TGTGCCAGCAGCGAGACAGGGGGCAATCAGCCCCAGCATTTT. Protein: CASSETGGNQPQHF.

The chain uses TRBV18 and TRBJ2-5; weak D call: TRBD2 (6 bases). V was cut by 3 bases and J by 6 bases, with 14 bases left in between. Germline V gene data show CDR1 as KGHSH and CDR2 as LQKENI. CDR3 size: 14 residues. Here the CDR3 DNA reads TGTGCCAGCTCACCGACTTCGGAGGGAAAGACCCAGTACTTC. This gives the protein CASSPTSEGKTQYF.

The V and J genes are TRBV6-1 and TRBJ1-4, with 9 bases aligning to TRBD1. The CDR3 totals 15 residues. V lost 4 bases and J lost 4; bases outside the gene matches: 4. Germline-derived CDR1 and CDR2 are MNHNS and SASEGT. CDR3 nucleotides: TGTGCCAGCAGTGCACAGGGGGCTGGTAATGAAAAACTGTTTTTT. As protein: CASSAQGAGNEKLFF.

The CDR3 DNA reads TGTGCCAGCAGCCCTTTCTCCGGGGGGCAGAGTGATCAGCCCCAGCATTTT. It encodes CASSPFSGGQSDQPQHF. The chain joins TRBV7-8 to TRBJ1-5; tentatively, D is TRBD1 (6 bases). The length of the CDR3 is 17 residues. Trimming stripped 5 bases from V and 5 bases from J, with 22 bases between. Per the germline V gene, CDR1 is SGHVS and CDR2 is FQNEAQ. Looking up the rest from reference TRBV7-8 and TRBJ1-5 gives the full variable domain: GAGVSQSPRYKVAKRGQDVALRCDPISGHVSLFWYQQALGQGPEFLTYFQNEAQLDKSGLPSDRFFAERPEGSVSTLKIQRTQQEDSAVYLCASSPFSGGQSDQPQHFGDGTRLSIL.

This clone was counted a few times. The V gene is TRBV5-4, the J gene TRBJ2-1, with 10 bases aligning to TRBD2. J gave up 0 bases and V 4 bases, and 4 bases lay outside the gene matches. This CDR3 is 16 amino acids long. Germline V gene data show CDR1 as SGHNT and CDR2 as YYREEE (reference sequence). CDR3 residues: CASSPRTSGSYNEQFF. CDR3 DNA sequence: TGTGCCAGCAGCCCGAGGACTAGCGGCTCCTACAATGAGCAGTTCTTC.

V is TRBV4-1 and J is TRBJ2-5; D is uncertain. Trimming took off 1 base at V and 5 bases at J, with 5 bases between the two ends. The length of the CDR3 is 12 residues. Germline assignment: CDR1 MGHRA and CDR2 YSYEKL. CDR3 in amino acids: CASSQAFETQYF. Written as DNA, the CDR3 is TGCGCCAGCAGCCAAGCCTTTGAGACCCAGTACTTC.

The genes are TRBV27 and TRBJ1-2; 8 bases fit TRBD1. Germline-derived CDR1 and CDR2 are MNHEY and SMNVEV (reference sequence). With V trimmed by 2 bases and J by 5 bases, 10 bases remained unmatched. The CDR3 spans 16 residues. CDR3 region: CASSLTGGSGEYGYTF. CDR3 bases: TGTGCCAGCAGTTTAACAGGGGGGAGCGGTGAATATGGCTACACCTTC.

V is TRBV19 and J is TRBJ1-5; 8 bases align to TRBD1. Germline CDR1 is LNHDA and CDR2 is SQIVND (reference sequence). This CDR3 contains 14 residues. J lost 7 bases, V lost 4 bases, and 6 bases had no gene match. This CDR3 reads CASSTGQGGQPQHF. The CDR3 nucleotides are TGTGCCAGTAGTACCGGACAGGGCGGCCAGCCCCAGCATTTT.

This sequence joins TRBV9 and TRBJ2-3; 9 bases are shared with TRBD1. Unmatched junction bases numbered 8, after V lost 4 bases and J lost 2 bases. The CDR3 consists of 16 residues. CDR1 SGDLS and CDR2 YYNGEE come from the germline V gene. The CDR3 loop is CASSSDRGILTDTQYF. The CDR3 bases are TGTGCCAGCAGCTCCGACAGGGGGATCCTCACAGATACGCAGTATTTT.

The chain couples TRBV5-1 to TRBJ1-1; 7 bases line up with TRBD1. The CDR3 spans 13 residues. Germline CDR1 SGHRS, CDR2 YFSETQ. V shed 4 bases, J shed 5 bases, and the junction held 5 bases outside the gene matches. CDR3 residues: CASSPTGDTEAFF. CDR3 nucleotides: TGCGCCAGCAGCCCAACAGGGGATACTGAAGCTTTCTTT. Complete variable domain (other parts from reference TRBV5-1 and TRBJ1-1): KAGVTQTPRYLIKTRGQQVTLSCSPISGHRSVSWYQQTPGQGLQFLFEYFSETQRNKGNFPGRFSGRQFSNSRSEMNVSTLELGDSALYLCASSPTGDTEAFFGQGTRLTVV.